These 30 T cell receptor beta chains were all obtained from the same sample, sequenced in a study of blood T cells in healthy people across ages. Combining a sample-barcoded 5' primer with a J-beta primer mix, a second PCR ran for roughly 7 to 12 cycles. TCRdb re-called the 5' RACE reads with MiXCR, one entry per CDR3 protein. The profile shows some 1,000,000 distinct CDR3 sequences, approximately 26% of them singletons. The same data also contributed to another study, on T cells of mothers and their children.

The specimen sequenced was blood. The receptors shown here come from a girl aged 2 to 10 in good health.

This chain uses TRBV29-1 with TRBJ1-3; D is ambiguous. With 1 base removed from V and 4 bases from J, the gap between germline ends came to 11 bases. Germline V gene sequence: CDR1 SQVTM, CDR2 ANQGSEA. CDR3 length equals 14 residues. Written as DNA, the CDR3 is TGCAGCGTTGAAGTAGGTTCTCAGGGAAACACCATATATTTT. Translation: CSVEVGSQGNTIYF. The variable domain in full, completed from reference TRBV29-1 and TRBJ1-3, reads SAVISQKPSRDICQRGTSLTIQCQVDSQVTMMFWYRQQPGQSLTLIATANQGSEATYESGFVIDKFPISRPNLTFSTLTVSNMSPEDSSIYLCSVEVGSQGNTIYFGEGSWLTVV.

This clonotype was recorded a few times. The V call is TRBV5-6, the J call TRBJ2-1, with D possibly matching TRBD1 (5 bases). The CDR3 totals 14 residues. CDR1 is SGHDT, CDR2 YYEEEE, per germline. V was clipped by 4 bases and J by 8 bases, with 16 bases between them. The CDR3 spells CASSPNPGADEQFF. As DNA, the CDR3 is TGTGCCAGCAGCCCCAATCCTGGGGCGGATGAGCAGTTCTTC. Complete variable domain (other parts from reference TRBV5-6 and TRBJ2-1): DAGVTQSPTHLIKTRGQQVTLRCSPKSGHDTVSWYQQALGQGPQFIFQYYEEEERQRGNFPDRFSGHQFPNYSSELNVNALLLGDSALYLCASSPNPGADEQFFGPGTRLTVL.

The chain recombines TRBV27 with TRBJ2-3; TRBD2 is a possible D gene (7 bases). The CDR3 is 17 residues long. The V and J ends lost 5 bases and 0 bases respectively, with 18 bases between them. CDR1 MNHEY and CDR2 SMNVEV come from the germline V gene (reference sequence). CDR3 in DNA: TGTGCCAGCAGTCCAAGCCTGGGGGGGGCGAGCACAGATACGCAGTATTTT. Encoded protein: CASSPSLGGASTDTQYF.

This clonotype has a handful of counts. V usage is TRBV11-3 and J usage is TRBJ2-7, with no clear D. Deletions cut 4 bases from V and 3 bases from J, with 19 bases between. This CDR3 is 16 amino acids long. Germline V gives CDR1 SGHNT, CDR2 YENEEA. The CDR3 is CASSSSARMGFYEQYF. The CDR3 DNA follows: TGTGCCAGCAGCTCTAGTGCCAGGATGGGCTTCTACGAGCAGTACTTC.

The rearrangement joins TRBV11-2 to TRBJ2-1; D not certain. Germline CDR1 SGHAT, CDR2 FQNNGV. Trimming pared 6 bases from V and 2 bases from J, leaving 5 bases between. This CDR3 has 12 amino acids. CDR3 coding DNA: TGTGCCAGCAGGAGGACCTACAATGAGCAGTTCTTC. This sequence encodes CASRRTYNEQFF.

This sequence joins TRBV4-1 and TRBJ2-5, with 7 positions matching TRBD1. The DNA end is a closer match to TRBJ2-1, so the J assignment may be wrong. The CDR3 consists of 15 residues. CDR1 MGHRA and CDR2 YSYEKL come from the germline V gene. DNA of the CDR3: TGCGCCAGCAGCACTCCGGGACAGCCCAACAATGAGCAGTTCTTC. It encodes CASSTPGQPNNEQFF.

This clonotype was counted many times. The chain uses TRBV11-2 and TRBJ2-5; D may be TRBD1 or TRBD2 (6 bases each). This CDR3 has 18 residues. From germline, CDR1 is SGHAT and CDR2 FQNNGV. V was trimmed by 5 bases and J by 2 bases, leaving 24 bases between them. For the CDR3, the DNA is TGTGCCAGCAGCCCCTGGGACACCCGAGGACTAATTCAAGAGACCCAGTACTTC. It is translated as CASSPWDTRGLIQETQYF.

The gene calls are TRBV4-3 and TRBJ2-5; D is unclear. The CDR3 loop spans 14 amino acids. Trimming took off 4 bases at V and 5 bases at J, with 14 bases between the two ends. Germline V lookup: CDR1 LGHNA, CDR2 YSLEER. This chain's CDR3 is CASSRTSSSETQYF. CDR3 sequence (DNA): TGCGCCAGCAGCCGAACCAGTAGCAGCGAGACCCAGTACTTC.

This clonotype was seen repeatedly, ten times or more. The V and J genes are TRBV25-1 and TRBJ1-3; D remains unclear. Germline V lookup: CDR1 MGHDK, CDR2 SYGVNS. CDR3 size: 12 residues. Trimming pared 8 bases from V and 4 bases from J, leaving 9 bases between. CDR3 coding DNA: TGTGCCAGCTCATGGGGAGGAAACACCATATATTTT. Protein: CASSWGGNTIYF.

This clonotype was counted only a few times. CDR3 bases: TGCAGTGCTAGCCGGGACTTTAATGAAAAACTGTTTTTT. This encodes CSASRDFNEKLFF. The chain is built from TRBV20-1 and TRBJ1-4; D is possibly TRBD1 (5 bases). The CDR3 loop spans 13 amino acids. With 3 bases removed from V and 4 bases from J, the gap between germline ends came to 9 bases. CDR1 DFQATT and CDR2 SNEGSKA come from the germline V gene (reference sequence).

The gene calls are TRBV12-3 or TRBV12-4 and TRBJ2-5; D possibly matches TRBD1 or TRBD2 (5 bases each). The CDR3 has 13 residues. V shed 4 bases and J shed 5 bases, with 11 bases lying between them. The CDR3, as DNA: TGTGCCAGCAGTTCGAGGGACGAGGAGACCCAGTACTTC. As protein: CASSSRDEETQYF.

This clonotype was detected a few times. The chain joins TRBV27 to TRBJ1-5, with 9 positions matching TRBD1. There are 18 residues in the CDR3. V trimming: 5 bases; J trimming: 5 bases; junction bases outside the gene matches: 16. The germline CDR1 and CDR2 sequences are MNHEY and SMNVEV (reference sequence). The CDR3 region has the DNA TGTGCCAGCAGTCGGTGGGGCCTGAGGACAGGGGAAGATCAGCCCCAGCATTTT. Protein sequence: CASSRWGLRTGEDQPQHF.

This chain links TRBV27 with TRBJ2-5, with 7 nucleotides matching TRBD1. The germline gives CDR1 MNHEY, CDR2 SMNVEV (reference sequence). The CDR3 has 14 amino acids. The V segment lost 6 bases and the J segment 5 bases; nucleotides outside the gene matches: 9. The CDR3 loop is CASRKQGPRETQYF. The CDR3, as DNA: TGTGCCAGCAGAAAACAGGGGCCGCGCGAGACCCAGTACTTC.

V usage is TRBV5-6 and J usage is TRBJ2-4; TRBD2 matches 8 bases. Germline V CDR1 and CDR2: SGHDT, YYEEEE. There are 12 residues in the CDR3. V lost 3 bases and J lost 14; bases outside the gene matches: 7. The CDR3 protein is CASSSGGTREYF. CDR3 coding DNA: TGTGCCAGCAGCTCGGGGGGGACAAGGGAGTACTTC. Based on the CDR3 plus reference TRBV5-6 and TRBJ2-4, the full variable domain is DAGVTQSPTHLIKTRGQQVTLRCSPKSGHDTVSWYQQALGQGPQFIFQYYEEEERQRGNFPDRFSGHQFPNYSSELNVNALLLGDSALYLCASSSGGTREYFGAGTRLSVL.

This clonotype was observed a handful of times. V is TRBV5-1 and J is TRBJ2-3; D possibly matches TRBD1 or TRBD2 (6 bases each). The CDR3 has 16 amino acids. Trimming shortened V by 3 bases and J by 7 bases, and 21 bases separated the two germline ends. Per the germline V gene, CDR1 is SGHRS and CDR2 is YFSETQ. The CDR3 DNA is TGCGCCAGCAGCTCGGGGGCCCATCAAGCAGTGAATACGCAGTATTTT. It encodes CASSSGAHQAVNTQYF.

J is TRBJ1-5 and V is TRBV2; D not certain. The ends were cut back, 3 bases at V and 5 bases at J, with 5 bases in the middle. The CDR3 contains 12 residues. Germline V gene data show CDR1 as SNHLY and CDR2 as FYNNEI. DNA of the CDR3: TGTGCCAGCAGTGATCAATATCAGCCCCAGCATTTT. As protein: CASSDQYQPQHF.

The rearrangement uses TRBV12-3 or TRBV12-4 and TRBJ2-2, with 7 bases matching TRBD1. The V gene end was trimmed by 6 bases and the J gene end by 4 bases; junction bases not matched to a gene: 5. The CDR3 has 14 amino acids. Written as DNA, the CDR3 is TGTGCCAGCAGGCAGGGACAGTCCACCGGGGAGCTGTTTTTT. This encodes CASRQGQSTGELFF.

V usage is TRBV4-2 and J usage is TRBJ2-3; the match to TRBD2 covers 8 bases. The CDR3 runs to 19 residues. Germline loops: CDR1 LGHNA, CDR2 YNFKEQ. Trimming took 0 bases from V and 4 from J; bases not matched to a gene: 15. The CDR3 sequence is CASSQERRRAGGRADTQYF. CDR3 in DNA: TGTGCCAGCAGCCAAGAAAGGAGACGGGCGGGAGGACGGGCAGATACGCAGTATTTT.

The chain employs TRBV5-1 and TRBJ2-1, with 8 bases fitting TRBD2. V shed 1 base and J 8 bases; nucleotides not matched to a gene: 20. The V gene's germline CDR1 is SGHRS and CDR2 YFSETQ. The CDR3 contains 19 residues. Here the CDR3 reads CASSLIEQKGTRAPDEQFF. The DNA of the CDR3 is TGCGCCAGCAGCTTGATTGAACAGAAGGGGACTAGAGCCCCCGATGAGCAGTTCTTC. Drawing the rest from reference TRBV5-1 and TRBJ2-1, the complete variable domain is KAGVTQTPRYLIKTRGQQVTLSCSPISGHRSVSWYQQTPGQGLQFLFEYFSETQRNKGNFPGRFSGRQFSNSRSEMNVSTLELGDSALYLCASSLIEQKGTRAPDEQFFGPGTRLTVL.

This clonotype appeared a few times. The J gene is TRBJ2-1, the V gene TRBV12-3 or TRBV12-4, with no clear D. Trimming stripped 5 bases from V and 0 bases from J, with 11 bases between. There are 15 residues in the CDR3. CDR3 amino acids: CASSRLESSYNEQFF. CDR3 bases: TGTGCCAGCAGTAGACTTGAAAGCTCCTACAATGAGCAGTTCTTC.

This clonotype has more than one count but fewer than ten. The rearrangement joins TRBV4-1 to TRBJ2-3; TRBD2 agrees at 12 bases. The CDR3 spans 17 residues. Germline V gives CDR1 MGHRA, CDR2 YSYEKL. V shed 4 bases, J shed 2 bases, and the junction held 7 bases outside the gene matches. CDR3 sequence: CASSPGGLAGITDTQYF. The DNA of the CDR3 is TGCGCCAGCAGCCCAGGAGGACTAGCGGGGATCACAGATACGCAGTATTTT.

This clonotype has a handful of counts. The V and J genes are TRBV7-8 and TRBJ2-7; tentative D call: TRBD2 (6 bases). The CDR3 is 16 residues long. In germline, CDR1 is SGHVS, CDR2 FQNEAQ. V was clipped by 1 base and J by 2 bases, with 15 bases between them. The CDR3 protein is CASSLVAGRAAYEQYF. The CDR3 DNA reads as TGTGCCAGCAGCTTAGTCGCGGGACGCGCGGCCTACGAGCAGTACTTC.

The rearrangement uses TRBV4-3 and TRBJ1-1; D is unclear. Trimming removed 0 bases at V and 0 bases at J, with 8 bases between. Germline CDR1 reads LGHNA; CDR2 reads YSLEER. There are 15 residues in the CDR3. The CDR3 loop is CASSQDVRLNTEAFF. The CDR3 nucleotides are TGCGCCAGCAGCCAAGACGTTCGCCTGAACACTGAAGCTTTCTTT.

Concerning this clonotype: The conserved final phenylalanine or tryptophan is absent from the CDR3, which likely points to a read error. The chain couples TRBV29-1 to TRBJ1-4; 8 bases match TRBD1. Germline trimming cut 8 bases from V and 4 bases from J; bases unmatched to any gene: 6. Germline CDR1 reads SQVTM; CDR2 reads ANQGSEA. CDR3 length: 13 amino acids. In DNA, the CDR3 is TGCAGCATGCGACAGGGGCTTAATGAAAAACTGTTTCTT. Translation gives CSMRQGLNEKLFL.

This clonotype was counted only a few times. The rearrangement joins TRBV28 to TRBJ2-4; no clear D. V lost 3 bases and J lost 3, with 18 bases in between. Germline loops: CDR1 MDHEN, CDR2 SYDVKM. There are 17 residues in the CDR3. CDR3 in DNA: TGTGCCAGCAGTTTCGCTTCATCTCCCACGTTCAAAAACATTCAGTACTTC. Amino acids: CASSFASSPTFKNIQYF.

The genes are TRBV29-1 and TRBJ2-1; TRBD2 matches 8 bases. This CDR3 comprises 15 residues. Germline loops: CDR1 SQVTM, CDR2 ANQGSEA. V lost 7 bases and J lost 0; bases outside the gene matches: 8. CDR3 amino acids: CSAAGGGSSYNEQFF. In DNA, the CDR3 is TGCAGCGCTGCCGGCGGGGGGAGCTCCTACAATGAGCAGTTCTTC.

This clonotype turned up a few times. This rearrangement joins TRBV5-5 to TRBJ2-5; a weak D match, TRBD2 (5 bases). The CDR3 contains 15 residues. CDR1 and CDR2 from the germline V gene are SGHKS and YYEKEE (reference sequence). Trimming removed 4 bases at V and 2 bases at J, with 15 bases between. The CDR3 here is CASSPQITRQETQYF. CDR3 bases: TGTGCCAGCAGCCCGCAAATTACTAGACAAGAGACCCAGTACTTC.

This chain links TRBV11-2 with TRBJ2-7; the D gene is possibly TRBD2 (6 bases). The CDR3 covers 13 residues. Per the germline V gene, CDR1 is SGHAT and CDR2 is FQNNGV. Trimming stripped 4 bases from V and 4 bases from J, with 11 bases between. CDR3 residues: CASSSGLQYEQYF. CDR3 in DNA: TGTGCCAGCAGCTCGGGACTGCAGTACGAGCAGTACTTC.

The chain joins TRBV4-1 to TRBJ1-3; possibly TRBD1 for D (5 bases). Germline CDR1 MGHRA, CDR2 YSYEKL. The CDR3 contains 15 residues. Trimming removed 4 bases at V and 3 bases at J, with 13 bases between. Here the CDR3 DNA reads TGCGCCAGCAGCCCCGAAGGGGCGCTTGGAAACACCATATATTTT. This translates into CASSPEGALGNTIYF.

In this sample, this clonotype turned up a few times. The rearrangement links TRBV7-2 to TRBJ2-2, with TRBD2 as a possible D gene (6 bases). Germline V lookup: CDR1 SGHTA, CDR2 FQGNSA. The CDR3 totals 15 residues. Trimming stripped 3 bases from V and 3 bases from J, with 11 bases between. For the CDR3, the DNA is TGTGCCAGCAGCTTCGGGAGTATGGACACCGGGGAGCTGTTTTTT. Amino acid sequence: CASSFGSMDTGELFF.